Listed below are T cell receptor beta chains from one sample, sequenced in a study of blood T cell repertoires in COVID-19. The table came from immunoSEQ multiplex PCR; TCRdb's copy has only in-frame clones and leaves some out. Seen here are some 170,000 clones, around 77% observed once, and the top ten hold about 3%. The sequenced material came from peripheral blood. The receptors originated from a man aged 65 to 85 with acute or convalescent COVID-19. CDR3s include the opening cysteine and the closing phenylalanine or tryptophan. D genes are given only for firm matches. Rows give clone size only sometimes, using once, few, many, or a class for an expanded clone.

>many|TRBV28|-|TRBJ2-3
CASSFAAGLTDTQYF
TGTGCCAGCAGTTTCGCGGCAGGGTTGACAGATACGCAGTATTTT
>-|TRBV10-2|-|TRBJ1-5
CASSDSARAVQPQHF
TGCGCCAGCAGTGATTCGGCCAGGGCTGTTCAGCCCCAGCATTTT
>-|TRBV6-6|TRBD1|TRBJ2-3
CASSPEAGQGPNRDTQYF
TGTGCCAGCAGTCCAGAGGCGGGACAGGGCCCTAACAGAGATACGCAGTATTTT
>-|TRBV24-1|TRBD1|TRBJ2-3
CATAQGAGTDTQYF
TGTGCCACCGCCCAGGGGGCCGGCACAGATACGCAGTATTTT
>-|TRBV9|-|TRBJ1-1
CASSVEQGWGTEAFF
TGTGCCAGCAGCGTTGAACAGGGTTGGGGCACTGAAGCTTTCTTT
>-|TRBV12-5|TRBD1|TRBJ2-1
CASGLGQGVNEQFF
TGTGCTAGTGGCCTTGGACAGGGTGTGAATGAGCAGTTCTTC
>-|TRBV7-3|-|TRBJ1-6
CASSRQASYNSPLHF
TGTGCCAGCAGCCGCCAAGCGTCCTATAATTCACCCCTCCACTTT
>-|TRBV5-4|TRBD2|TRBJ2-3
CASSRSGLAATDTQYF
TGTGCCAGCAGCCGATCGGGACTAGCGGCCACAGATACGCAGTATTTT
>few|TRBV27|-|TRBJ2-2
CASSLRRGPFANTGELFF
TGTGCCAGCAGTTTACGGAGGGGTCCGTTCGCGAACACCGGGGAGCTGTTTTTT
>-|TRBV27|TRBD2|TRBJ2-7
CASRAGASYEQYF
TGTGCCAGTAGAGCGGGAGCGTCCTACGAGCAGTACTTC
>-|TRBV29-1|TRBD2|TRBJ2-1
CTGGGAPGTSGSPSSYNEQFF
TGCACGGGAGGGGGGGCCCCCGGGACTAGCGGGTCTCCCAGCTCCTACAATGAGCAGTTCTTC
>-|TRBV3-1/TRBV3-2|-|TRBJ1-3
CAAGALGGNTIYF
TGTGCCGCGGGGGCTCTTGGTGGAAACACCATATATTTT
>-|TRBV10-3|-|TRBJ1-2
CATAATDKYGYTF
TGTGCCACCGCAGCGACAGATAAATATGGCTACACCTTC
>-|TRBV9|-|TRBJ1-2
CASSTYGYGYTF
TGTGCCAGCAGCACCTACGGCTATGGCTACACCTTC
>-|TRBV27|-|TRBJ2-7
CASSFGQNYEQYF
TGTGCCAGCAGTTTCGGACAGAACTACGAGCAGTACTTC
>once|TRBV7-6|-|TRBJ2-7
CASSLAPGEVTEQYF
TGTGCCAGCAGCCTCGCGCCTGGGGAGGTTACCGAGCAGTACTTC
>-|TRBV6-5|-|TRBJ1-1
CASSPPRGEAFF
TGTGCCAGCAGTCCGCCGCGGGGTGAAGCTTTCTTT
>-|TRBV6-4|TRBD2|TRBJ2-2
CASSPLAGVNTGELFF
TGTGCCAGCAGTCCACTTGCGGGGGTGAACACCGGGGAGCTGTTTTTT
>-|TRBV10-3|TRBD1|TRBJ1-5
CAISVQGENQPQHF
TGTGCCATCAGTGTCCAGGGGGAGAATCAGCCCCAGCATTTT
>many|TRBV29-1|-|TRBJ1-1
CSGTVVNTEAFF
TGCAGCGGCACGGTAGTGAACACTGAAGCTTTCTTT
>-|TRBV24-1|-|TRBJ1-2
CATSDSEGGAYGYTF
TGTGCCACCAGTGATTCCGAGGGGGGGGCTTATGGCTACACCTTC
>once|TRBV5-8|-|TRBJ1-5
CASSLQGSNQPQHF
TGTGCCAGCAGCTTGCAGGGCAGCAATCAGCCCCAGCATTTT
>-|TRBV4-2|TRBD2|TRBJ2-1
CASSQGLASYNEQFF
TGTGCCAGCAGCCAAGGACTAGCGTCCTACAATGAGCAGTTCTTC
>-|TRBV30|-|TRBJ1-2
CAWSVHTGVSGYTF
TGTGCCTGGAGTGTACATACGGGAGTGAGCGGCTACACCTTC
>few|TRBV30|-|TRBJ2-7
CAWSSGYEQYF
TGTGCCTGGAGTTCCGGCTACGAGCAGTACTTC
>-|TRBV6-6|-|TRBJ1-5
CASSSGHLNQPQHF
TGTGCCAGCAGTTCGGGACACCTCAATCAGCCCCAGCATTTT
>-|TRBV19|TRBD1|TRBJ2-5
CASSPGQQETQYF
TGTGCCAGTAGTCCGGGACAGCAAGAGACCCAGTACTTC
>-|TRBV29-1|-|TRBJ2-5
CSSFEGGGQVGETQYF
TGCAGTTCCTTCGAGGGGGGGGGTCAGGTAGGAGAGACCCAGTACTTC
>-|TRBV5-4|TRBD1|TRBJ1-2
CASSLARGPGQGAHYGYTF
TGTGCCAGCAGCTTGGCGAGGGGACCGGGACAGGGGGCCCACTATGGCTACACCTTC
>-|TRBV6-5|TRBD2|TRBJ2-5
CASSNLAAQETQYF
TGTGCCAGCAGTAACCTAGCGGCCCAAGAGACCCAGTACTTC
>once|TRBV5-1|TRBD2|TRBJ2-1
CASSLEGTSGYNEQFF
TGCGCCAGCAGCTTAGAAGGGACTAGCGGATACAATGAGCAGTTCTTC
>few|TRBV30|-|TRBJ1-4
CAWSVSGAGEKLFF
TGTGCCTGGAGTGTAAGTGGGGCTGGTGAAAAACTGTTTTTT
>-|TRBV19|-|TRBJ1-1
CASTHRVSGTEAFF
TGTGCCAGTACCCACAGGGTCTCGGGCACTGAAGCTTTCTTT
>few|TRBV5-1|-|TRBJ1-1
CASSLAGAGTEAFF
TGCGCCAGCAGCTTAGCAGGTGCCGGCACTGAAGCTTTCTTT
>-|TRBV12-3/TRBV12-4|-|TRBJ1-1
CASSLSVNTEAFF
TGTGCCAGCAGTTTATCAGTGAACACTGAAGCTTTCTTT
>-|TRBV5-8|TRBD1|TRBJ1-2
CASSSLTGTGYTF
TGTGCCAGCAGCAGCCTGACAGGGACCGGCTACACCTTC
>-|TRBV5-1|TRBD1|TRBJ1-2
CASSLDGQALYGYTF
TGCGCCAGCAGCTTGGATGGACAGGCCCTCTATGGCTACACCTTC